The sequence of this TCR beta chain was determined in a study of Ad26.COV2.S vaccination and SARS-CoV-2 variants. Study-level background: Ad26.COV2.S given intramuscularly, once or twice 56 days apart.

Germline values: CDR1 SEHNR, CDR2 FQNEAQ (reference sequence). V was clipped by 7 bases and J by 8 bases, with 17 bases between them. The CDR3 is made up of 14 amino acids. The sample's treatment: 19 received Ad26.COV2.S at low or high dose, single or two shots; roughly five received placebo; per-sample allocation not given. The study sampled participants on day 63 after the first vaccine or placebo injection. Its platform was an Ad26 vector, and its expressed antigen was Wuhan-strain SARS-CoV-2 spike. Some clones are missing from TCRdb's copy, which holds only in-frame ones; the method was immunoSEQ multiplex PCR. The sample includes some 320,000 clones, about 82% seen only once; the top ten take 2.1%.

Source: peripheral blood, taken in a trial of Ad26.COV2.S vaccine versus placebo. This TCR came from a person between 18 and 59 years old who received the Ad26.COV2.S COVID-19 vaccine or a placebo. The J gene is TRBJ2-2, the V gene TRBV7-9; possible D gene TRBD2, 6 bases. CDR3 in amino acids: CASITTGGAGELFF. Here the CDR3 DNA reads TGTGCCAGCATCACGACCGGGGGAGCGGGGGAGCTGTTTTTT.